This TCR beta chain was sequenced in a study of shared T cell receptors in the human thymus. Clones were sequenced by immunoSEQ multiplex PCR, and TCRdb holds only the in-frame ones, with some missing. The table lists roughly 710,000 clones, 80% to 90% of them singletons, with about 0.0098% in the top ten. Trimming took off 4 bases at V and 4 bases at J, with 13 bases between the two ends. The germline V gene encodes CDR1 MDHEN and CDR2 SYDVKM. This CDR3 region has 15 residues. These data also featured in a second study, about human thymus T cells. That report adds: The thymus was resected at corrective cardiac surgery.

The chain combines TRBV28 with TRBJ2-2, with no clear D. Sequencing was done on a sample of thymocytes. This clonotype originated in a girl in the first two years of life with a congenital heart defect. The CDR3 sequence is CASSYPFRVTGELFF. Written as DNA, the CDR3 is TGTGCCAGCAGTTATCCTTTCCGGGTCACCGGGGAGCTGTTTTTT.